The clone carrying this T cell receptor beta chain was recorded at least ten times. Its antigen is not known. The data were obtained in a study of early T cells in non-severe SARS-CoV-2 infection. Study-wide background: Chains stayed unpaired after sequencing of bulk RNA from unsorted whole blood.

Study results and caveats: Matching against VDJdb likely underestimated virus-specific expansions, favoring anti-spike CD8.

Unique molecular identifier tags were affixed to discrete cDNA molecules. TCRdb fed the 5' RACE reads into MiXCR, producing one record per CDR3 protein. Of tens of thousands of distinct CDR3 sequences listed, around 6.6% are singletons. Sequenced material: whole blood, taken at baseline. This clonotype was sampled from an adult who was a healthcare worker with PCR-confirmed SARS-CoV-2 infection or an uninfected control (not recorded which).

As DNA, the CDR3 is TGTGCCAGCAGTCAGGGGGCGGAAGGCTACACCTTC. Translating it yields CASSQGAEGYTF. This chain joins TRBV28 and TRBJ1-2; 8 bases are shared with TRBD1. CDR1 and CDR2 from the germline V gene are MDHEN and SYDVKM. The CDR3 spans 12 residues. J was trimmed by 8 bases and V by 5 bases; bases with no gene match: 4.